This entry lists 5 T cell receptor beta chains sequenced from one sample in a study of shared clonotypes between healthy human individuals (dated by TCRdb to 2019 to 2021). The method was the immunoSEQ multiplex PCR assay. Held by TCRdb, this immuneACCESS table contains in-frame sequences only and omits some clones. Under half of the omission traces to an unresolved V gene where checked; the cause of the rest is unknown. The sample profile shows 300,000 to 400,000 clones; less than 85% of them were found once. The leading ten clones occupy 10% of the sample. Sequencing was performed on memory CD4+ T cells sorted from blood. Explained via the paper, the cell subset or site label denotes: CD45RA-negative fraction. The receptors derive from a man under 40 in good health.

The V call is TRBV9, the J call TRBJ2-7; no reliable D call. Deletions cut 1 base from V and 4 bases from J, with 15 bases between. The CDR3 spans 15 residues. Germline CDR1 reads SGDLS; CDR2 reads YYNGEE. CDR3 amino acids: CASSVSSGDIYEQYF. CDR3 nucleotides: TGTGCCAGCAGCGTATCATCCGGAGATATTTACGAGCAGTACTTC. Looking up the rest from reference TRBV9 and TRBJ2-7 gives the full variable domain: DSGVTQTPKHLITATGQRVTLRCSPRSGDLSVYWYQQSLDQGLQFLIQYYNGEERAKGNILERFSAQQFPDLHSELNLSSLELGDSALYFCASSVSSGDIYEQYFGPGTRLTVT.

This clone came up once. The V and J genes are TRBV30 and TRBJ2-1; no reliable D call. CDR3 length: 12 residues. Germline lookup yields CDR1 GTSNPN and CDR2 SVGIG (reference sequence). The V and J ends lost 2 bases and 7 bases respectively, with 9 bases between them. CDR3 coding DNA: TGTGCCTGGAGTTTTGTGAGGAATGAGCAGTTCTTC. Its protein product is CAWSFVRNEQFF.

The J gene is TRBJ1-2, the V gene TRBV19, with TRBD1 as a possible D gene (5 bases). Germline V CDR1 and CDR2: LNHDA, SQIVND (reference sequence). There are 16 residues in the CDR3. Trimming pared 2 bases from V and 6 bases from J, leaving 19 bases between. The CDR3, as DNA: TGTGCCAGTAGTATATTGACCACACAGGATACTGATGGCTACACCTTC. Protein product: CASSILTTQDTDGYTF.

The V gene is TRBV6-1, the J gene TRBJ2-1, with 8 bases lining up with TRBD2. Germline values: CDR1 MNHNS, CDR2 SASEGT. V lost 6 bases and J lost 15; bases outside the gene matches: 7. This CDR3 spans 11 amino acids. The CDR3 sequence: CASSDSGNRFF. The CDR3 DNA follows: TGTGCCAGCAGCGATAGCGGGAATCGGTTCTTC.

This chain joins TRBV5-6 and TRBJ1-4, with a tentative D call TRBD1 (6 bases). The germline V gene has CDR1 SGHDT and CDR2 YYEEEE. The CDR3 totals 14 residues. V was clipped by 5 bases and J by 4 bases, with 12 bases between them. CDR3 nucleotide sequence: TGTGCCAGCAGACTTCAGGGGTATAATGAAAAACTGTTTTTT. Its translation: CASRLQGYNEKLFF.